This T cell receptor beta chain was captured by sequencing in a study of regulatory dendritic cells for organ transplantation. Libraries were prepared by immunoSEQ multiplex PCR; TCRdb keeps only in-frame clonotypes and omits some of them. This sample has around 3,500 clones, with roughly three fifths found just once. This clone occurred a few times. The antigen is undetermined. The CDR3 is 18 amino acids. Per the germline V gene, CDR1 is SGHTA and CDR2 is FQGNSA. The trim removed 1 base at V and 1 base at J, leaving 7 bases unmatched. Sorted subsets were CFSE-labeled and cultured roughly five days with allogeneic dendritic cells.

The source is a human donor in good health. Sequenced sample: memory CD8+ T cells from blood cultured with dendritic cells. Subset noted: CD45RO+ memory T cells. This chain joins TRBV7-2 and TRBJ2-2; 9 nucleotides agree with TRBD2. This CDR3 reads CASSLVGTSRLNTGELFF. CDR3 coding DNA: TGTGCCAGCAGCTTAGTTGGGACTAGCAGACTGAACACCGGGGAGCTGTTTTTT.